Shown below are 11 T cell receptor beta chains from a single sample sequenced in a study of blood T cells in healthy people across ages. With a J-beta primer mix and a sample-barcoded 5' primer, a second PCR ran about 7 to 11 cycles. From the 5' RACE reads, TCRdb called clonotypes with MiXCR, one entry per CDR3 protein. The sample lists around 990,000 distinct CDR3 sequences, about 25% occurring once. Separately, the same data were catalogued under a study of T cells of mothers and their children.

The sequencing input was blood. These receptors originate from a girl aged 2-10 years in good health.

The J gene is TRBJ2-6, the V gene TRBV4-1; D uncertain. CDR3 length: 16 residues. Trimming shortened V by 0 bases and J by 0 bases, and 6 bases separated the two germline ends. Per the germline V gene, CDR1 is MGHRA and CDR2 is YSYEKL. The chain's CDR3 is CASSQEESSGANVLTF. In DNA form, the CDR3 reads TGCGCCAGCAGCCAAGAGGAGAGCTCTGGGGCCAACGTCCTGACTTTC.

Worth noting for this clonotype: At one boundary the junction diverges from the germline segment, which might be a read error. V gene TRBV7-7 combines with J gene TRBJ1-1; D is undetermined. CDR1 is SSHAT, CDR2 FNYEAQ, per germline (reference sequence). The CDR3 spans 13 residues. The CDR3 loop reads CASSPIMNTEAFF. CDR3 nucleotide sequence: TGTGCTAGCAGCCCTATAATGAACACTGAAGCTTTCTTT.

As DNA, the CDR3 is TGTGCCAGCAGTCCATTCGGCCCCGGACGGATGAACTATGGCTACACCTTC. Translation: CASSPFGPGRMNYGYTF. The chain is built from TRBV27 and TRBJ1-2, with no clear D. Trimming stripped 5 bases from V and 2 bases from J, with 21 bases between. This CDR3 spans 17 amino acids. Germline CDR1 is MNHEY and CDR2 is SMNVEV (reference sequence).

The chain links TRBV4-1 to TRBJ2-7; D is unclear. V shed 1 base and J shed 0 bases, with 13 bases lying between them. This CDR3 region has 16 residues. Germline CDR1 and CDR2: MGHRA and YSYEKL. CDR3 residues: CASSQGPGPYSYEQYF. CDR3 sequence (DNA): TGCGCCAGCAGCCAAGGTCCCGGGCCTTACTCCTACGAGCAGTACTTC.

This clonotype was found a few times. V gene TRBV7-2 combines with J gene TRBJ2-5, with TRBD1 matching 9 bases. V lost 1 base to trimming and J lost 5 bases; unmatched junction nucleotides: 5. The CDR3 has 15 amino acids. Germline CDR1 and CDR2: SGHTA and FQGNSA. The CDR3 spells CASSLVDRGRETQYF. CDR3 sequence (DNA): TGTGCCAGCAGCTTAGTTGACAGGGGGAGGGAGACCCAGTACTTC.

This clonotype occurred many times. The chain joins TRBV12-3 or TRBV12-4 to TRBJ2-7, with 10 bases aligning to TRBD1. V gave up 4 bases and J gave up 5 bases; unmatched junction bases: 2. The CDR3 has 13 residues. CDR3 DNA sequence: TGTGCCAGCAGTTCGACAGGGGGCCACGAGCAGTACTTC. It translates to CASSSTGGHEQYF.

This clonotype was observed a handful of times. The junction does not match germline at one end; this may be a read error. The V gene is TRBV29-1, the J gene TRBJ2-5; D perhaps matches TRBD1 (5 bases). Germline V gene data show CDR1 as SQVTM and CDR2 as ANQGSEA. CDR3 length equals 13 residues. CDR3 amino acids: CSVEEDTQGTQYF. DNA for the CDR3: TGCAGCGTTGAAGAGGACACCCAAGGGACCCAGTACTTC.

The chain uses TRBV10-3 and TRBJ1-6; D may be TRBD1 (5 bases). Trimming left V 11 bases short and J 12 bases short, with 14 bases between. There are 11 residues in the CDR3. Germline CDR1 reads ENHRY; CDR2 reads SYGVKD. The CDR3, as DNA: TGTGCCGTCACTGGTGGGGGACCCCTCCACTTT. It yields the protein CAVTGGGPLHF.

This clonotype was seen more than once but under ten times. The chain couples TRBV27 to TRBJ2-7; D may match TRBD1 or TRBD2 (6 bases each). CDR3 length: 14 residues. Germline CDR1 is MNHEY and CDR2 is SMNVEV (reference sequence). V was cut by 2 bases and J by 3 bases, with 11 bases left in between. The CDR3 spells CASSLGGRRYEQYF. The CDR3 bases are TGTGCCAGCAGTTTAGGGGGGCGCCGCTACGAGCAGTACTTC.

CDR3: CASIREPGETQYF. The DNA for the CDR3 is TGTGCCAGTATCCGGGAGCCAGGGGAGACCCAGTACTTC. The chain is built from TRBV10-3 and TRBJ2-5; D possibly corresponds to TRBD2 (6 bases). V lost 10 bases and J 5 bases, leaving 17 bases between the germline ends. The CDR3 covers 13 residues. Per the germline V gene, CDR1 is ENHRY and CDR2 is SYGVKD.

This chain connects TRBV6-5 to TRBJ2-3; the D is unclear. Germline V gene lookup returns CDR1 MNHEY and CDR2 SVGAGI. Deletions cut 6 bases from V and 4 bases from J, with 14 bases between. The CDR3 contains 14 residues. CDR3: CASSRPYDSDTQYF. In nucleotides, the CDR3 is TGTGCCAGCAGCCGACCTTATGACTCAGATACGCAGTATTTT.